This record looks at one T cell receptor (beta chain) sequence and its context. Its cognate antigen is unknown. The data were taken from a study of Ad26.COV2.S vaccination and SARS-CoV-2 variants. The CDR3 is 12 amino acids. Germline V gives CDR1 MNHEY, CDR2 SVGAGI. Deletions cut 5 bases from V and 6 bases from J, with 8 bases between. The study's findings and limits: Vaccine and placebo recipients had similar non-spike TCR breadth.

The repertoire was sequenced with immunoSEQ multiplex PCR; TCRdb's copy has only in-frame clones and lacks some. In the table there are around 350,000 clones, 90% to 95% of which are singletons. The receptor comes from a human donor who had recovered from COVID-19. This chain joins TRBV6-5 and TRBJ1-5; unclear D gene. The sample was peripheral blood, taken after recovery from COVID-19. CDR3 in DNA: TGTGCCAGCAGTCTCGCTCGTCAGCCCCAGCATTTT. Translating it yields CASSLARQPQHF.